Shown below are 10 T cell receptor beta chains from a single sample sequenced in a study of T cell repertoires in cytomegalovirus infection. These receptors have no known antigen. TCRdb re-analysed the reads in MiXCR, keeping a single row per CDR3 protein. The profile covers approximately 730,000 distinct CDR3 sequences, with roughly 33% appearing a single time and around a sixth taken by the ten largest. Sample: cultured PBMCs, taken from culture after CMV antigen stimulation. Receptors were obtained from a human donor in good health (CMV status not recorded). Some clones in this sample may be carry-over from other donors' samples.

V gene TRBV4-1 combines with J gene TRBJ2-5; 9 bases align to TRBD2. There are 14 residues in the CDR3. V gave up 4 bases and J gave up 7 bases; unmatched junction bases: 7. Germline CDR1 and CDR2: MGHRA and YSYEKL. This chain's CDR3 is CASSPGLASVTQYF. The DNA of the CDR3 is TGCGCCAGCAGCCCCGGACTAGCGTCTGTGACCCAGTACTTC.

This clonotype was seen a few times. V gene TRBV27 combines with J gene TRBJ1-1, with 9 bases aligning to TRBD1. J was trimmed by 4 bases and V by 2 bases; bases with no gene match: 11. The germline CDR1 and CDR2 sequences are MNHEY and SMNVEV (reference sequence). The CDR3 runs to 17 residues. The CDR3 DNA is TGTGCCAGCAGTTTACTCCCCCCCGGGACAGGGTCCACTGAAGCTTTCTTT. It translates to CASSLLPPGTGSTEAFF.

V is TRBV5-1 and J is TRBJ2-7, with 8 bases fitting TRBD1. V dropped 4 bases and J dropped 7; count of bases not matched to a gene: 7. The CDR3 has 13 amino acids. CDR1 and CDR2 from the germline V gene are SGHRS and YFSETQ. The CDR3 sequence: CASSPETGVEQYF. For the CDR3, the DNA is TGCGCCAGCAGCCCGGAGACAGGGGTTGAGCAGTACTTC.

This clonotype has a handful of counts. The V call is TRBV5-4, the J call TRBJ1-4; a possible D gene is TRBD1 (5 bases). The germline V gene has CDR1 SGHNT and CDR2 YYREEE (reference sequence). This CDR3 is 16 amino acids long. V lost 4 bases and J 0 bases, leaving 13 bases between the germline ends. The CDR3 region is CASSRDGGSTNEKLFF. CDR3 sequence (DNA): TGTGCCAGCAGCAGGGACGGAGGCTCAACTAATGAAAAACTGTTTTTT.

The CDR3 is CASSYGGRSNSPLHF. The CDR3 coding sequence is TGTGCCAGCAGTTACGGGGGACGAAGTAATTCACCCCTCCACTTT. The chain uses TRBV6-6 and TRBJ1-6; D is perhaps TRBD1 (5 bases). CDR1 and CDR2 (germline): MNHNY, SVGAGI (reference sequence). V was trimmed by 2 bases and J by 6 bases, leaving 11 bases between them. This CDR3 has 15 amino acids.

The chain employs TRBV19 and TRBJ1-1; tentatively, D is TRBD1 (6 bases). Looked up from germline, CDR1 is LNHDA and CDR2 is SQIVND (reference sequence). This CDR3 is 14 amino acids long. Trimming stripped 6 bases from V and 0 bases from J, with 11 bases between. CDR3 coding DNA: TGTGCCAGTAGATCGCAGGGGATGAACACTGAAGCTTTCTTT. Residues: CASRSQGMNTEAFF.

J is TRBJ1-6 and V is TRBV2; 9 bases line up with TRBD1. The CDR3 has 16 residues. The germline gives CDR1 SNHLY, CDR2 FYNNEI. Trimming removed 4 bases from V and 5 bases from J; junction bases left unmatched: 6. The CDR3 region is CASSGTGGLNNSPLHF. CDR3 DNA sequence: TGTGCCAGCAGTGGTACAGGGGGCCTAAATAATTCACCCCTCCACTTT.

V is TRBV7-2 and J is TRBJ2-4; tentative D call: TRBD1 (5 bases). The V end lost 8 bases, the J end lost 0 bases, and 11 bases lay between the germline ends. The CDR3 has 14 amino acids. Germline V gene data show CDR1 as SGHTA and CDR2 as FQGNSA. The CDR3 loop is CASGMGLAKNIQYF. Here the CDR3 DNA reads TGTGCCAGCGGTATGGGGCTAGCCAAAAACATTCAGTACTTC.

This rearrangement joins TRBV7-6 to TRBJ1-4; D gene unclear. This CDR3 region has 14 residues. Germline CDR1 SGHVS, CDR2 FNYEAQ. The V end was cut by 4 bases, the J end by 4 bases, with 10 bases between. The CDR3 nucleotides read TGTGCCAGCAGCTCCCGATCGCATAATGAAAAACTGTTTTTT. Encoded protein: CASSSRSHNEKLFF.

This clonotype was seen a few times. V usage is TRBV12-3 or TRBV12-4 and J usage is TRBJ1-4; 9 bases agree with TRBD1. V was pared by 7 bases and J by 4 bases, with 4 bases of the junction left unmatched. CDR3 length equals 14 residues. The CDR3 reads CASNPTGGNEKLFF. CDR3 DNA sequence: TGTGCCAGCAACCCGACAGGGGGTAATGAAAAACTGTTTTTT.